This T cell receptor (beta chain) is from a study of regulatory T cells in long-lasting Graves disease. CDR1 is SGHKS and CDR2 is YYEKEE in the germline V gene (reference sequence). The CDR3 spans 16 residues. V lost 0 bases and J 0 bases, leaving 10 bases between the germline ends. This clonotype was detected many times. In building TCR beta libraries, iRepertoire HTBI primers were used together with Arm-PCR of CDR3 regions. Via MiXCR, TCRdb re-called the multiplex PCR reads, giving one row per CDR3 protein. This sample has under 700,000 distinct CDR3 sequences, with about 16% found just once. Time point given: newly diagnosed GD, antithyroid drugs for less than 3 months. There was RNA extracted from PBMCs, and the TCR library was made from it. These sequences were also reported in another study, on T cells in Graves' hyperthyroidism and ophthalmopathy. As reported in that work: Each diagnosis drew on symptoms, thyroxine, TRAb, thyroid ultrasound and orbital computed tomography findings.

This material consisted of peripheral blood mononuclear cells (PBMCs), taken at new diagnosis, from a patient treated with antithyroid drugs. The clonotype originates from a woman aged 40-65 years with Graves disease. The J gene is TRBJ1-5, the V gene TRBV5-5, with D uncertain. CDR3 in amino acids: CASSLEETRSNQPQHF. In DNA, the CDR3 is TGTGCCAGCAGCTTGGAGGAGACACGTAGCAATCAGCCCCAGCATTTT.